One T cell receptor beta chain is described in this entry. The table lists this clonotype with a few counts. Which antigen it targets is not known. It has no much larger one-base neighbor in the sample; base qualities were not kept. CDR3 length: 13 amino acids, cysteine to phenylalanine. The CDR3 DNA has 39 bases and is translated from base 1. CDR1 and CDR2 are drawn from the germline V gene (reference sequence): MNHEY, SMNVEV. Trimming takes 2 bases from V and 7 bases from J, and the germline ends sit 8 bases apart. Receptor amplification or capture employed RT-PCR. Sequenced on an Illumina HiSeq 2500. The public sequencing data were trimmed at Q25 with fastp and processed into clonotypes with MiXCR by TCRdb, which kept only in-frame beta chains. Every distinct CDR3 protein forms one entry, paired with its most common genes and DNA. Recorded for this sample are around 850,000 distinct CDR3 sequences; approximately 17% of them occurred a single time. Approximately 11% of the sample is held by the ten biggest clonotypes.

The record originates from a study of response to subunit inactivated influenza vaccine listed by TCRdb under 2018. With respect to the entire study: The study used deep quantitative T cell receptor repertoire profiling to track responses to a trivalent subunit inactivated influenza vaccine. What the authors observed across the whole study: According to the authors, only a limited number of new T cells may be recruited by each seasonal influenza vaccination.

The receptor was isolated from a man in his fifties or sixties who received an inactivated influenza vaccine. Donor details come from another sample of the same person, matched by shared clones. The sequence joins TRBV27 to TRBJ2-2, and perhaps TRBD2 as D gene, on 6 matching bases. This material consisted of PBMCs from blood, taken 4 to 6 days after vaccination. The CDR3 protein is CASSLRRGGELFF. The sequenced DNA: TGTGCCAGCAGTTTAAGGCGGGGCGGGGAGCTGTTTTTT.